These 13 T cell receptor beta chains were sequenced from one sample in a study of brain T cells in children with intractable seizures. Here immunoSEQ multiplex PCR was the method, and the copy in TCRdb shows in-frame clones only, minus some. This table holds about 340,000 clones, over 85% found once. Described time point: blood from clinic visit 5 months post-surgery; TSC patient then seizure free. This specimen was peripheral blood, taken around 5 months after surgery. The receptors derive from a boy less than two years old with tuberous sclerosis and intractable seizures.

The rearrangement joins TRBV11-2 to TRBJ1-5; 9 bases fit TRBD1. The CDR3 contains 18 residues. Germline CDR1 SGHAT, CDR2 FQNNGV. V was pared by 0 bases and J by 2 bases, with 8 bases of the junction left unmatched. CDR3 in DNA: TGTGCCAGCAGCTTAGATCGGGACAGGGACCCAGGCAATCAGCCCCAGCATTTT. Encoded protein: CASSLDRDRDPGNQPQHF.

DNA of the CDR3: TGCGCCAGCAGCCAAGTGAACCTAGCGGGTTCAGATACGCAGTATTTT. Translating gives CASSQVNLAGSDTQYF. V usage is TRBV4-1 and J usage is TRBJ2-3, with 8 positions matching TRBD2. The V gene end was trimmed by 1 base and the J gene end by 4 bases; junction bases not matched to a gene: 7. The germline V gene has CDR1 MGHRA and CDR2 YSYEKL. There are 16 residues in the CDR3.

The J gene is TRBJ2-5, the V gene TRBV7-9; D tentatively reads TRBD1 or TRBD2 (5 bases each). This CDR3 region has 14 residues. CDR1 is SEHNR and CDR2 is FQNEAQ in the germline V gene (reference sequence). V lost 1 base, J lost 3 bases, and 9 bases lay in between. CDR3 protein: CASSLVGTEETQYF. The CDR3 DNA reads as TGTGCCAGCAGCTTAGTAGGGACGGAAGAGACCCAGTACTTC.

The V and J genes are TRBV11-1 and TRBJ2-1; tentatively, D is TRBD2 (5 bases). The length of the CDR3 is 15 residues. The V gene's germline CDR1 is SGHAT and CDR2 FQDESV (reference sequence). The V end lost 5 bases, the J end lost 0 bases, and 11 bases lay between the germline ends. CDR3 protein: CASSPWRISYNEQFF. The CDR3 DNA follows: TGTGCCAGCAGCCCGTGGAGGATCTCCTACAATGAGCAGTTCTTC.

This clone has a single count. V and J are TRBV11-3 and TRBJ2-3; 7 bases map to TRBD2. The junction had 1 base not matched to a gene; V was cut back by 2 bases and J by 2 bases. CDR1 and CDR2 from the germline V gene are SGHNT and YENEEA. The CDR3 extends over 14 amino acids. Written as DNA, the CDR3 is TGTGCCAGCAGCTTAAGCGGGGACACAGATACGCAGTATTTT. The encoded protein is CASSLSGDTDTQYF.

CDR3 sequence reads: CASSIIGGTEQFF. For the CDR3, the DNA is TGTGCCAGCTCAATCATTGGGGGAACTGAGCAGTTCTTC. V and J are TRBV6-5 and TRBJ2-1, with D perhaps given as TRBD1 or TRBD2 (5 bases each). Germline assignment: CDR1 MNHEY and CDR2 SVGAGI. V gave up 8 bases and J gave up 9 bases, with 17 bases separating them. The CDR3 runs to 13 residues.

The chain couples TRBV6-2 or TRBV6-3 to TRBJ1-1; D uncertain. Deletions cut 4 bases from V and 1 base from J, with 4 bases between. From germline, CDR1 is MNHEY and CDR2 SVGEGT. This CDR3 comprises 12 residues. For the CDR3, the DNA is TGTGCCAGCAGTTGGGGGAACACTGAAGCTTTCTTT. Amino acid sequence: CASSWGNTEAFF.

The CDR3 spells CSVAGQGVHNTEAFF. The CDR3 DNA reads TGCAGCGTTGCGGGACAGGGGGTCCATAACACTGAAGCTTTCTTT. This chain connects TRBV29-1 to TRBJ1-1, with 11 bases that match TRBD1. In germline, CDR1 is SQVTM, CDR2 ANQGSEA. The ends lost 4 bases at V and 2 bases at J; junction bases unmatched: 6. This CDR3 has 15 amino acids. Full variable domain (outside the CDR3, taken from reference TRBV29-1 and TRBJ1-1): SAVISQKPSRDICQRGTSLTIQCQVDSQVTMMFWYRQQPGQSLTLIATANQGSEATYESGFVIDKFPISRPNLTFSTLTVSNMSPEDSSIYLCSVAGQGVHNTEAFFGQGTRLTVV.

The CDR3 nucleotides are TGTGCCAGCAGCCAATGGGGGGCCGACGGCTACACCTTC. Its translation is CASSQWGADGYTF. J is TRBJ1-2 and V is TRBV3-1 (or the pseudogene TRBV3-2); the D gene is possibly TRBD1 (6 bases). The CDR3 runs to 13 residues. Germline V gives CDR1 LGHDT, CDR2 YNNKEL (reference sequence). The V end was cut by 2 bases, the J end by 8 bases, with 12 bases between.

This chain links TRBV5-1 with TRBJ1-1, with D tentatively TRBD1 (5 bases). The germline gives CDR1 SGHRS, CDR2 YFSETQ. The CDR3 runs 12 residues. The V gene lost 4 bases and the J gene lost 10 bases, with 14 bases spanning the gap. In DNA form, the CDR3 reads TGCGCCAGCAGCCCCCCCCAGGGTGGAGCTTTCTTT. Amino acids: CASSPPQGGAFF.

The chain links TRBV30 to TRBJ1-1, with TRBD1 matching over 9 bases. V was pared by 0 bases and J by 1 base, with 3 bases of the junction left unmatched. This CDR3 comprises 15 residues. From germline, CDR1 is GTSNPN and CDR2 SVGIG (reference sequence). CDR3 sequence (DNA): TGTGCCTGGAGTGTTCCGGACAGGGGGAACACTGAAGCTTTCTTT. Translation: CAWSVPDRGNTEAFF.

The chain is built from TRBV5-1 and TRBJ1-1; maybe TRBD1 (5 bases). The CDR3 is 11 amino acids. V was pared by 10 bases and J by 6 bases, with 13 bases between. Germline V gene lookup returns CDR1 SGHRS and CDR2 YFSETQ. This CDR3 is CAVGEGSEAFF. For the CDR3, the DNA is TGCGCCGTAGGGGAGGGCTCTGAAGCTTTCTTT.

J is TRBJ1-3 and V is TRBV15, with TRBD1 as a possible D gene (6 bases). The CDR3 runs to 14 residues. CDR1 is LNHNV, CDR2 YYDKDF, per germline (reference sequence). V gave up 8 bases and J gave up 2 bases, with 13 bases separating them. The DNA of the CDR3 is TGTGCCACCGGACCCTCAGGGGCTGGAAACACCATATATTTT. This encodes CATGPSGAGNTIYF. Variable domain in full (rest from reference TRBV15 and TRBJ1-3): DAMVIQNPRYQVTQFGKPVTLSCSQTLNHNVMYWYQQKSSQAPKLLFHYYDKDFNNEADTPDNFQSRRPNTSFCFLDIRSPGLGDTAMYLCATGPSGAGNTIYFGEGSWLTVV.